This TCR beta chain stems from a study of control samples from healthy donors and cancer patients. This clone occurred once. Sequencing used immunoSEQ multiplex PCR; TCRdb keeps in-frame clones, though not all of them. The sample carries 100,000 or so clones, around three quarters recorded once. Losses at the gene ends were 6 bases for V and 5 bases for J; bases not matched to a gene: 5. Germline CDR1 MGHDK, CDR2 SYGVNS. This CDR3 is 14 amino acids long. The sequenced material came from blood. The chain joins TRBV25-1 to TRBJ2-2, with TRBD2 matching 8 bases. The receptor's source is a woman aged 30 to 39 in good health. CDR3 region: CASSPGGRTGELFF. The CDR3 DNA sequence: TGTGCCAGCAGCCCGGGGGGGCGGACCGGGGAGCTGTTTTTT.